This T cell receptor beta chain was documented in a study of OX40 agonist ivuxolimab in advanced cancers. Germline loops: CDR1 MDHEN, CDR2 SYDVKM. V dropped 7 bases and J dropped 2 bases, with 15 bases sitting between them. The CDR3 covers 14 residues. Measured with immunoSEQ multiplex PCR; TCRdb has only the in-frame clones, and not every one. The sample has some 85,000 clones, roughly nine tenths seen once. The chain recombines TRBV28 with TRBJ2-7; D remains ambiguous. The material was CD4+ or CD8+ T cells sorted from blood, obtained in a trial of the OX40 agonist ivuxolimab. The source of this sequence is an adult with an advanced solid tumor such as melanoma, head and neck, liver or kidney cancer. The CDR3 DNA reads as TGTGCCAGCACCTTAAGGACGGCGACCTACGAGCAGTACTTC. Protein product: CASTLRTATYEQYF.